The clone carrying this TCR beta chain was seen a handful of times. The entry originates in a study of CD8+ T cells in alopecia areata. Study background: Twice a day, 5 to 10 mg of oral tofacitinib was administered to treated patients.

The treatment was: oral pan-JAK inhibitor, 5-10 mg twice daily. The junction had 9 bases not matched to a gene; V was cut back by 4 bases and J by 4 bases. The germline CDR1 and CDR2 sequences are SGDLS and YYNGEE. This CDR3 spans 16 amino acids. RNA was isolated and reverse transcribed to cDNA, the sequencing template. Clones were read by immunoSEQ multiplex PCR, and TCRdb kept only the in-frame ones, dropping some. The sample carries some 200,000 clones, 55% to 75% recorded once. Specimen: CD4+ T cells sorted from blood, collected at week 24, from a patient treated with tofacitinib. The sequence came from a human donor with alopecia areata. The chain combines TRBV9 with TRBJ1-4, with TRBD1 identical over 8 bases. The CDR3 region has the DNA TGTGCCAGCAGCAGCGGACAGGGTGGCAATAATGAAAAACTGTTTTTT. Translated: CASSSGQGGNNEKLFF.